The rows below give T cell receptor beta chains drawn from one sample of a study of T cells in Graves' hyperthyroidism and ophthalmopathy. Using its own MiXCR run on the multiplex PCR reads, TCRdb lists one record per CDR3 protein. The sample contains about 530,000 distinct CDR3 sequences, over 15% of which appear only once. Sample: blood. The receptors here all came from a woman aged 18-35 years with Graves' ophthalmopathy. Both conserved end residues are part of each CDR3. A D gene is named only where the DNA matches it firmly. The size entry is marked missing in some rows and otherwise reads once, few, many or a size class.

J	size	V	D	length	CDR3	DNA
TRBJ2-7	many	TRBV20-1	TRBD2	16	CSAPKREGLSSYEQYF	TGCAGTGCTCCTAAACGGGAGGGCTTGAGCTCCTACGAGCAGTACTTC
TRBJ2-1	many	TRBV4-1	TRBD2	16	CASSLRLAGGGNEQFF	TGCGCCAGCAGCCTTCGACTAGCGGGAGGAGGGAATGAGCAGTTCTTC
TRBJ2-2	.	TRBV27	.	14	CASSLPPPGGELFF	TGTGCCAGCAGTTTACCCCCCCCCGGCGGGGAGCTGTTTTTT
TRBJ2-7	.	TRBV4-1	TRBD2	16	CASKASGSGSLGEQYF	TGCGCCAGCAAGGCATCGGGTAGCGGGAGTCTGGGCGAGCAGTACTTC
TRBJ2-7	many	TRBV5-1	.	15	CASSLNGGLVYEQYF	TGCGCCAGCAGCTTGAATGGGGGGCTAGTCTACGAGCAGTACTTC
TRBJ2-2	few	TRBV19	.	10	CASNGGELFF	TGTGCCAGTAACGGCGGGGAGCTGTTTTTT
TRBJ2-3	.	TRBV12-3/TRBV12-4	.	13	CASMPGLVDTQYF	TGTGCCAGCATGCCGGGACTGGTAGATACGCAGTATTTT
TRBJ1-1	few	TRBV29-1	.	14	CSVEDDRINTEAFF	TGCAGCGTTGAAGATGACAGAATTAACACTGAAGCTTTCTTT
TRBJ1-1	few	TRBV30	.	13	CAWSGQVDTEAFF	TGTGCCTGGAGTGGTCAGGTAGACACTGAAGCTTTCTTT
TRBJ2-3	many	TRBV7-2	TRBD2	15	CASSRTSGSGDTQYF	TGTGCCAGCAGCCGTACTAGCGGGAGTGGAGATACGCAGTATTTT
TRBJ1-2	.	TRBV6-9	TRBD1	15	CASSNLDRGRDGYTF	TGTGCCAGCAGTAATTTGGACAGGGGGCGCGATGGCTACACCTTC
TRBJ2-1	many	TRBV11-3	.	15	CASSSSQANYNEQFF	TGTGCCAGCAGCTCTTCACAGGCCAACTACAATGAGCAGTTCTTC
TRBJ2-7	.	TRBV7-9	TRBD2	15	CASSLVLAGVHEQYF	TGTGCCAGCAGCTTAGTTCTAGCGGGAGTTCACGAGCAGTACTTC
TRBJ1-6	.	TRBV29-1	TRBD1	13	CSVGGTGNSPLHF	TGCAGCGTTGGTGGGACAGGGAATTCACCCCTCCACTTT
TRBJ2-7	.	TRBV7-9	.	12	CASSSGAHEQYF	TGTGCCAGCAGCTCTGGGGCCCACGAGCAGTACTTC
TRBJ2-1	.	TRBV4-3	TRBD1	18	CASSQERAGTGIYNEQFF	TGCGCCAGCAGCCAAGAGCGGGCAGGGACAGGCATATACAATGAGCAGTTCTTC
TRBJ2-7	many	TRBV11-2	.	13	CASSLGPLYEQYF	TGTGCCAGCAGCTTAGGCCCGCTCTACGAGCAGTACTTC
TRBJ2-5	many	TRBV28	TRBD1	14	CASSFWQGEETQYF	TGTGCCAGCAGTTTTTGGCAGGGGGAAGAGACCCAGTACTTC
TRBJ1-4	many	TRBV6-1	.	14	CASKGIATNEKLFF	TGTGCCAGCAAAGGGATTGCAACTAATGAAAAACTGTTTTTT
TRBJ1-1	many	TRBV20-1	TRBD1	13	CSAAPGQGTEAFF	TGCAGTGCCGCGCCCGGACAGGGCACTGAAGCTTTCTTT
TRBJ2-7	many	TRBV7-9	TRBD1	14	CASSWGQTSYEQYF	TGTGCCAGCAGCTGGGGACAGACCTCCTACGAGCAGTACTTC
TRBJ1-2	many	TRBV29-1	.	11	CSVKTGYGYTF	TGCAGCGTCAAGACAGGCTATGGCTACACCTTC
TRBJ1-2	few	TRBV7-8	TRBD1	14	CASSEAGTGDGYTF	TGTGCCAGCAGCGAAGCCGGGACAGGGGATGGCTACACCTTC
TRBJ2-7	many	TRBV6-2/TRBV6-3	.	12	CASTQTSHEQYF	TGTGCCAGCACCCAGACGTCCCACGAGCAGTACTTC